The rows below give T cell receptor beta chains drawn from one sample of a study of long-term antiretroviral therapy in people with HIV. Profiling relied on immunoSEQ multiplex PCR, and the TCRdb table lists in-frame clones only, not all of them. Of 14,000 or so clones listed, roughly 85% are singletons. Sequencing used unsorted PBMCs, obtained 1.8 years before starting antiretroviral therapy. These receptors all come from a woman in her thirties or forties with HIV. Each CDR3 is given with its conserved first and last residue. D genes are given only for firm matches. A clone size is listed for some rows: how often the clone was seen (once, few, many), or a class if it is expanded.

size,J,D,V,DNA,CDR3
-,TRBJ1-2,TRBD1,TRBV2,TGTGCCAGCAGATCATCCGCTGGGACAGGGGTAGGCTACACCTTC,CASRSSAGTGVGYTF
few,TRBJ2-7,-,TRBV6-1,TGTGCCAGCAGTGACCGGGTCGAGCAGTACTTC,CASSDRVEQYF
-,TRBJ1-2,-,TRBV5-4,TGTGCCAGCTCGACAGATACCTATGGCTACACCTTC,CASSTDTYGYTF
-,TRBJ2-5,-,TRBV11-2,TGTGCCAGCAGCTTTTCGGTAGAGGAGACCCAGTACTTC,CASSFSVEETQYF
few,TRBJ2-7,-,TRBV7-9,TGTGCCAGCAGCTTAGCAGTTCCCAACGAGCAGTACTTC,CASSLAVPNEQYF
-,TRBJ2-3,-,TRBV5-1,TGCGCCAGCAGCTTGGGCGGAGGAATTAGCACAGATACGCAGTATTTT,CASSLGGGISTDTQYF
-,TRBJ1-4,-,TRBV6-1,TGTGCCAGCAGCCAGCCTGCAACTAATGAAAAACTGTTTTTT,CASSQPATNEKLFF
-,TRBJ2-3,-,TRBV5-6,TGTGCCAGCAGGCCCGAGTGGGGGGATACGCAGTATTTT,CASRPEWGDTQYF
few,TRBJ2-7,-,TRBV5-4,TGTGCCAGCAGCTTGGGACAGGACAAGAGCTCCTACGAGCAGTACTTC,CASSLGQDKSSYEQYF
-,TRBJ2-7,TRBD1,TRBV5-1,TGCGCCAGCAGCTACTTGACAGGGGGTTCTTACGAGCAGTACTTC,CASSYLTGGSYEQYF
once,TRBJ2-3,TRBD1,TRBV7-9,TGTGCCAGCAGCCCGGGGACAGGGGATGGAGATACGCAGTATTTT,CASSPGTGDGDTQYF
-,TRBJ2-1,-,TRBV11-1,TGTGCCAGCAGCTTAGTTCCTAGCAATGAGCAGTTCTTC,CASSLVPSNEQFF
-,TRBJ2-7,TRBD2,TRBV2,TGTGCCAGCAGTGAAGTGAACGGGAGGGCCCACGAGCAGTACTTC,CASSEVNGRAHEQYF
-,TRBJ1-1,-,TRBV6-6,TGTGCCAGCAGTTTACTTCGATCCAGCATGAACACTGAAGCTTTCTTT,CASSLLRSSMNTEAFF
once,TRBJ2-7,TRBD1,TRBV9,TGTGCCAGCAGCGGGACAGGGGGAATATACGAGCAGTACTTC,CASSGTGGIYEQYF
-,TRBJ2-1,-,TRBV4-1,TGCGCCAGCAGCCAACTGACTAGAAGATGGGACAATGAGCAGTTCTTC,CASSQLTRRWDNEQFF
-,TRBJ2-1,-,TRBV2,TGTGCCAGCAGTGAGCCACTCCACAATGAGCAGTTCTTC,CASSEPLHNEQFF
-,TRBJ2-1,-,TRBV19,TGTGCCAGTAGTATAAACGGGCTCTACAATGAGCAGTTCTTC,CASSINGLYNEQFF